Listed below are T cell receptor beta chains from one sample, sequenced in a study of human T cells and chemical hapten exposure. TCRdb passed the RACE reads through MiXCR, listing each CDR3 protein once. The sample carries nearly 350,000 distinct CDR3 sequences, under 9% recorded once. The specimen was whole blood, collected in connection with sensitization to the hapten diphenylcyclopropenone (DPC). The receptors here all came from a woman younger than 35 with alopecia areata. Some clones in this sample may be carry-over from other donors' samples. Each CDR3 is given without its conserved first and last residue. The D gene is left open where the match is weak.

CDR3: SVVQGPGVEAF
D: TRBD1
V: TRBV29-1
J: TRBJ1-1

CDR3: ASTPGLAGGITGELF
D: TRBD2
V: TRBV7-9
J: TRBJ2-2

CDR3: ASSPFRGGDEQF
D: TRBD2
V: TRBV18
J: TRBJ2-1

CDR3: ASSPLSQGHQY
D: .
V: TRBV3-1
J: TRBJ2-7

CDR3: ASGSEGTGELF
D: .
V: TRBV12-5
J: TRBJ2-2

CDR3: AGGADTDTQY
D: .
V: TRBV7-9
J: TRBJ2-3

CDR3: SAREEGVLSYEQY
D: .
V: TRBV20-1
J: TRBJ2-7

CDR3: ASRVSGLEAF
D: .
V: TRBV5-1
J: TRBJ1-1

CDR3: ASSLGGGTGNEQF
D: TRBD2
V: TRBV18
J: TRBJ2-1

CDR3: ASSERVSEAF
D: .
V: TRBV2
J: TRBJ1-1

CDR3: ASSPDIAGGGTDTQY
D: TRBD2
V: TRBV5-4
J: TRBJ2-3